Below are 16 T cell receptor beta chains sequenced from a single sample in a study of patients and donors after allogeneic stem cell transplantation. TCRdb reanalysed the RT-PCR reads using MiXCR and keeps one entry per CDR3 protein. The sample holds 190,000 or so distinct CDR3 sequences; about 37% are singletons and the top ten take roughly 11%. The sequenced material came from blood, either unsorted or a sorted T cell fraction (not recorded which). The source is a human donor who was either an allogeneic HSCT recipient or a stem cell or donor lymphocyte infusion donor (not recorded which). It is not recorded whose cells these are; they may come from a transplant donor.

The chain couples TRBV12-3 or TRBV12-4 to TRBJ2-1, with TRBD2 matching over 12 bases. This CDR3 region has 18 residues. V was clipped by 3 bases and J by 7 bases; unmatched bases: 13. The CDR3 sequence: CASSLLFASGGALNEQFF. The DNA of the CDR3 is TGTGCCAGCAGTTTGCTATTTGCTAGCGGGGGGGCATTGAATGAGCAGTTCTTC.

V and J are TRBV28 and TRBJ1-2; 7 bases map to TRBD1. The V gene's germline CDR1 is MDHEN and CDR2 SYDVKM. CDR3 length: 14 residues. After removal of 1 base from V and 6 bases from J, the junction contained 5 bases not matched to a gene. The CDR3 DNA is TGTGCCAGCAGTTTATCCTCTACAGGGGATGGCTACACCTTC. It translates to CASSLSSTGDGYTF.

The rearrangement joins TRBV3-1 to TRBJ2-3, with D possibly matching TRBD1 (7 bases). Trimming took 6 bases from V and 3 from J, leaving 13 bases between them. From germline, CDR1 is LGHDT and CDR2 YNNKEL (reference sequence). The CDR3 has 14 residues. The CDR3 here is CASSRRGATDTQYF. The CDR3 coding sequence is TGTGCCAGCAGTCGCAGGGGGGCGACAGATACGCAGTATTTT.

This clonotype was detected a few times. This chain connects TRBV4-3 to TRBJ2-1; weak D call: TRBD1 (5 bases). The CDR3 is made up of 15 amino acids. The germline CDR1 and CDR2 sequences are LGHNA and YSLEER. The germline V and J ends were trimmed by 3 bases and 6 bases, with 15 bases remaining between them. The CDR3 DNA is TGCGCCAGCAGCCAGGACCCCGACAGCCTCAATGAGCAGTTCTTC. This codes for CASSQDPDSLNEQFF.

V is TRBV29-1 and J is TRBJ2-3; no reliable D call. Deletions cut 0 bases from V and 2 bases from J, with 3 bases between. Germline V lookup: CDR1 SQVTM, CDR2 ANQGSEA. This CDR3 comprises 12 residues. As DNA, the CDR3 is TGCAGCGTTGAAGACCTCACAGATACGCAGTATTTT. Amino acid sequence: CSVEDLTDTQYF.

The chain joins TRBV9 to TRBJ2-2; 9 bases are a match to TRBD2. Germline V gives CDR1 SGDLS, CDR2 YYNGEE. The V and J ends lost 3 bases and 7 bases, in that order; junction bases with no gene match: 10. The CDR3 covers 16 residues. The CDR3: CASSGSGGPHYGELFF. For the CDR3, the DNA is TGTGCCAGCAGCGGCAGCGGGGGGCCCCACTACGGGGAGCTGTTTTTT.

This clonotype was recorded once. This chain joins TRBV20-1 and TRBJ2-3; weak D call: TRBD2 (5 bases). Germline assignment: CDR1 DFQATT and CDR2 SNEGSKA (reference sequence). Between the trimmed V and J ends, which lost 2 bases and 1 base, there was a span of 10 bases. The CDR3 has 14 amino acids. CDR3 sequence (DNA): TGCAGTGCTAGACAGAGGGCTCGCACAGATACGCAGTATTTT. Encoded protein: CSARQRARTDTQYF.

The chain carries TRBV7-9 and TRBJ1-1; D gene uncertain. CDR1 is SEHNR, CDR2 FQNEAQ, per germline (reference sequence). Between the trimmed V and J ends, which lost 8 bases and 4 bases, there was a span of 17 bases. The CDR3 spans 14 residues. As DNA, the CDR3 is TGTGCCAGCTCCGATCCGCTTAGGAGCACTGAAGCTTTCTTT. It encodes CASSDPLRSTEAFF.

This clonotype was detected only once. As DNA, the CDR3 is TGTGCCACCCGGGGGGTCGAGTACACCCGGGACTCTGAAGCTTTCTTT. Amino acids: CATRGVEYTRDSEAFF. The V and J genes are TRBV11-2 and TRBJ1-1; perhaps TRBD1 as D (5 bases). The CDR3 sequence is 16 residues long. V gave up 10 bases and J gave up 6 bases, with 27 bases separating them. Germline assignment: CDR1 SGHAT and CDR2 FQNNGV. The complete variable domain, with remaining parts taken from reference TRBV11-2 and TRBJ1-1, reads EAGVAQSPRYKIIEKRQSVAFWCNPISGHATLYWYQQILGQGPKLLIQFQNNGVVDDSQLPKDRFSAERLKGVDSTLKIQPAKLEDSAVYLCATRGVEYTRDSEAFFGQGTRLTVV.

DNA for the CDR3: TGCAGTGCTAGGGACAGGGCGGGCAATCAGCCCCAGCATTTT. Amino acids: CSARDRAGNQPQHF. The chain carries TRBV20-1 and TRBJ1-5, with 8 bases aligning to TRBD1. The CDR3 has 14 residues. Trimming took 3 bases from V and 2 from J; bases not matched to a gene: 3. Germline V gene lookup returns CDR1 DFQATT and CDR2 SNEGSKA (reference sequence).

This rearrangement joins TRBV24-1 to TRBJ2-3, with 8 bases aligning to TRBD1. Germline trimming cut 4 bases from V and 5 bases from J; bases unmatched to any gene: 7. This CDR3 is 15 amino acids long. Looked up from germline, CDR1 is KGHDR and CDR2 is SFDVKD. The CDR3 protein is CATSDPDRERDTQYF. The CDR3 nucleotides are TGTGCCACCAGTGACCCGGACAGGGAAAGAGATACGCAGTATTTT.

The chain employs TRBV2 and TRBJ1-1, with TRBD1 as a possible D gene (5 bases). V was pared by 5 bases and J by 3 bases, with 16 bases between. The CDR3 length is 15 residues. Germline-derived CDR1 and CDR2 are SNHLY and FYNNEI. The CDR3 sequence is CASSRGPPGDTEAFF. The CDR3 DNA is TGTGCCAGCAGTCGGGGTCCGCCGGGGGACACTGAAGCTTTCTTT.

The V call is TRBV28, the J call TRBJ2-5; 9 bases line up with TRBD1. Germline trimming cut 0 bases from V and 5 bases from J; bases unmatched to any gene: 10. Germline CDR1 reads MDHEN; CDR2 reads SYDVKM. CDR3 length: 17 amino acids. This CDR3 reads CASSLWPGQGLEETQYF. In DNA form, the CDR3 reads TGTGCCAGCAGTTTATGGCCGGGACAGGGTCTGGAGGAGACCCAGTACTTC.

The chain joins TRBV5-6 to TRBJ1-3, with 7 bases matching TRBD1. The V and J ends lost 4 bases and 4 bases, in that order; junction bases with no gene match: 5. The CDR3 is 14 residues long. The germline gives CDR1 SGHDT, CDR2 YYEEEE. CDR3 region: CASSRRGRGNTIYF. The CDR3 DNA reads TGTGCCAGCAGCCGCAGGGGGAGAGGAAACACCATATATTTT.

This chain connects TRBV27 to TRBJ2-3; D remains unclear. The CDR3 is made up of 19 amino acids. Germline CDR1 and CDR2: MNHEY and SMNVEV (reference sequence). Trimming pared 1 base from V and 2 bases from J, leaving 22 bases between. The CDR3 DNA reads as TGTGCCAGCAGTTTATTCCCCCCCTGGGTTGGTAAAGACACAGATACGCAGTATTTT. This codes for CASSLFPPWVGKDTDTQYF.

The chain uses TRBV7-9 and TRBJ1-6; D is unclear. V gave up 5 bases and J gave up 13 bases, with 12 bases separating them. The CDR3 runs 12 residues. Germline V lookup: CDR1 SEHNR, CDR2 FQNEAQ (reference sequence). CDR3 DNA sequence: TGTGCCAGCAGCCCTAGCTCGTTCCCCCTCCACTTT. This gives the protein CASSPSSFPLHF.